This TCR beta chain was documented in a study of T cells after yellow fever vaccination. Study context: With SMART-Seq v4 Ultra Low Input, the fractions containing low cell numbers were prepared. Broader study findings: A large majority of primary-vaccination clones showed up again after the booster (about 96% CD4, 75% to 90% CD8). Overlap between CD4 and CD8 compartments was detected for a small share of clonotypes.

This CDR3 is built from 14 residues. The ends were cut back, 6 bases at V and 3 bases at J, with 15 bases in the middle. The germline CDR1 and CDR2 sequences are DFQATT and SNEGSKA (reference sequence). A 5'RACE template-switching step, the method used to make TCR cDNA, added a universal primer site and UMIs. TCRdb processed the 5' RACE reads anew with MiXCR; each CDR3 protein has one entry. The sample holds roughly 330,000 distinct CDR3 sequences, approximately 3.9% seen once. About this clonotype: Its antigen is not known.

This chain connects TRBV20-1 to TRBJ2-1; perhaps TRBD2 as D (5 bases). This clonotype was sampled from a man aged 18 to 30 who received the YFV17D yellow fever vaccine. The sequenced sample was PBMCs, obtained 5 days after the yellow fever booster vaccination. This CDR3 reads CSAPDRGGYNEQFF. In DNA form, the CDR3 reads TGCAGTGCCCCAGATCGAGGAGGCTACAATGAGCAGTTCTTC.